This T cell receptor (beta chain) was identified in a study of T cell changes during pregnancy in multiple sclerosis. Assay used: immunoSEQ multiplex PCR; TCRdb lists only in-frame clones, some missing. The sample has under 35,000 clones, 85% to 90% seen once. The germline V gene has CDR1 MDHEN and CDR2 SYDVKM. This CDR3 contains 17 residues. The V end lost 5 bases, the J end lost 5 bases, and 24 bases lay between the germline ends. This sequence originates from a female donor with multiple sclerosis, enrolled in a pregnancy study. Sequencing was performed on CD8+ T cells from peripheral blood mononuclear cells, taken before pregnancy. The chain links TRBV28 to TRBJ2-5; D is possibly TRBD2 (5 bases). The CDR3: CASSAPYPVSGGETQYF. The CDR3 coding sequence is TGTGCCAGCAGTGCGCCCTATCCCGTCTCCGGCGGGGAGACCCAGTACTTC.